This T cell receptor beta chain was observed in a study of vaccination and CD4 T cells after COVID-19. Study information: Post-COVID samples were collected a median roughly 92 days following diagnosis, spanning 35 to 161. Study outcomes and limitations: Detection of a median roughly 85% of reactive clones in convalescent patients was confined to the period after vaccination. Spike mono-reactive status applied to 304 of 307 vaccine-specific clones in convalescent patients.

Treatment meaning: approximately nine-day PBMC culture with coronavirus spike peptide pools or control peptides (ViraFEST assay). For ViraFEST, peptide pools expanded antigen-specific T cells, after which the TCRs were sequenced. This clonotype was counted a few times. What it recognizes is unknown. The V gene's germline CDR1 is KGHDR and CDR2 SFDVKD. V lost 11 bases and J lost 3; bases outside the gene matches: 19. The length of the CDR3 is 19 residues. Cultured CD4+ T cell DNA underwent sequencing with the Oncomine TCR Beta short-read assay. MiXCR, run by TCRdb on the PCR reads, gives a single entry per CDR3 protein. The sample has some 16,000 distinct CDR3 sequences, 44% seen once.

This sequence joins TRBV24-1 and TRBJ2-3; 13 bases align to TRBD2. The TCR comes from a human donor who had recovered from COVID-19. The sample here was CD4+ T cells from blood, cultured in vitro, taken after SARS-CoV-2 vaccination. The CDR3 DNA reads TGTGCCAACCCCGGACAGGGGCGAGGACTAGCGGGAGTAACAGATACGCAGTATTTT. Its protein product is CANPGQGRGLAGVTDTQYF.